There are many counts of the clone carrying this TCR beta chain. Germline assignment: CDR1 PRHDT and CDR2 FYEKMQ (reference sequence). Trimming took 5 bases from V and 1 from J, leaving 20 bases between them. This CDR3 is built from 18 residues. This entry comes from a study of human T cells and chemical hapten exposure. Via MiXCR, TCRdb re-called the RACE reads, giving one row per CDR3 protein. Of more than 65,000 distinct CDR3 sequences listed, under 9% are singletons. Time point: patch test 1, 2 weeks after DPC sensitization. Treatment of the sample: therapeutic diphenylcyclopropenone sensitization with weekly scalp DPC.

This specimen was whole blood, taken in connection with sensitization to the hapten diphenylcyclopropenone (DPC). The rearrangement links TRBV13 to TRBJ2-2; no clear D gene. This clonotype originated in a woman younger than 45 with alopecia areata. Some clones in this sample may be carry-over from other donors' samples. In DNA form, the CDR3 reads TGTGCCAGCAGCCTACAACCGAACCGTTACCTGAACACCGGGGAGCTGTTTTTT. Translation gives CASSLQPNRYLNTGELFF.